Reported below is one TCR beta chain. V lost 3 bases and J lost 2, with 17 bases in between. The CDR3 consists of 16 residues. The germline CDR1 and CDR2 sequences are MGHRA and YSYEKL. These data belong to a study of blood T cell repertoires in COVID-19. Study at large: Spain, Italy and the United States supplied samples that represented acute and convalescent COVID-19. Sources were T cells, B-cell-depleted T cells, or PBMCs; the material itself was cDNA or gDNA.

Authors' methods: Nucleated cell number was recorded as an estimate derived from reference gene primer amplification. Measured with immunoSEQ multiplex PCR; TCRdb has only the in-frame clones, and not every one. V, J and clone size are those of that table, while D and trimming were read from the DNA. The sample carries around 200,000 clones, around 82% recorded once. Sequencing was carried out using peripheral blood. The chain links TRBV4-1 to TRBJ2-7; tentative D call: TRBD2 (6 bases). The sequence was collected from a woman aged 40 to 55 with active or convalescent COVID-19. The CDR3 DNA sequence: TGCGCCAGCAGCCACGGGCGGGGCCTGTACGCCTACGAGCAGTACTTC. Amino acid sequence: CASSHGRGLYAYEQYF.